A single sample is the source of the 31 T cell receptor beta chains below, sequenced in a study of OX40 agonist ivuxolimab in advanced cancers. The library was generated by the immunoSEQ multiplex PCR assay. Drawn from immuneACCESS, this table holds only the in-frame rearrangements with V and J called that TCRdb kept. Clones are partly lost; checked studies trace under half to an unresolved V gene and leave the rest unexplained. The sample contains around 77,000 clones, about nine tenths of them found a single time. Less than 3% of the sample belongs to the ten largest clones. Here the sequenced sample was CD4+ or CD8+ T cells sorted from blood, taken in a trial of the OX40 agonist ivuxolimab. The receptors come from an adult with an advanced solid tumor such as melanoma, head and neck, liver or kidney cancer.

Here the CDR3 reads CASSSDSLGNEKLFF. CDR3 bases: TGCGCCAGCAGCTCGGACTCCTTGGGGAATGAAAAACTGTTTTTT. This chain joins TRBV5-1 and TRBJ1-4, with D unresolved. The CDR3 runs 15 residues. Germline values: CDR1 SGHRS, CDR2 YFSETQ. The V end lost 3 bases, the J end lost 5 bases, and 14 bases lay between the germline ends.

The genes are TRBV29-1 and TRBJ2-3; D not certain. This CDR3 spans 16 amino acids. CDR1 SQVTM and CDR2 ANQGSEA come from the germline V gene. Trimming took off 7 bases at V and 1 base at J, with 21 bases between the two ends. CDR3 DNA: TGCAGCGCCCAAGAACAGATTTTGCGTGGCACAGATACGCAGTATTTT. It codes for CSAQEQILRGTDTQYF.

This chain uses TRBV27 with TRBJ1-6; D is undetermined. CDR1 and CDR2 from the germline V gene are MNHEY and SMNVEV (reference sequence). V shed 2 bases and J shed 8 bases, with 4 bases lying between them. The CDR3 has 12 amino acids. The chain's CDR3 is CASSLLHSPLHF. Written as DNA, the CDR3 is TGTGCCAGCAGTTTACTACATTCACCCCTCCACTTT.

The V and J genes are TRBV7-2 and TRBJ2-3, with TRBD2 as a possible D gene (5 bases). This CDR3 has 16 residues. CDR1 is SGHTA, CDR2 FQGNSA, per germline. V gave up 1 base and J gave up 0 bases, with 11 bases separating them. CDR3 bases: TGTGCCAGCAGCTTAGGAGTAGCGACTAGCACAGATACGCAGTATTTT. The encoded protein is CASSLGVATSTDTQYF.

This clone was counted once. The chain has TRBV29-1 and TRBJ2-4; perhaps D is TRBD1 or TRBD2 (5 bases each). Germline V CDR1 and CDR2: SQVTM, ANQGSEA. There are 11 residues in the CDR3. V was clipped by 6 bases and J by 6 bases, with 9 bases between them. CDR3 in amino acids: CSVGDRNIQYF. CDR3 in DNA: TGCAGCGTGGGAGACAGAAACATTCAGTACTTC.

This rearrangement joins TRBV28 to TRBJ1-5; the D is unclear. Trimming shortened V by 2 bases and J by 10 bases, and 18 bases separated the two germline ends. The CDR3 consists of 15 residues. Germline V CDR1 and CDR2: MDHEN, SYDVKM. CDR3 residues: CASSLVLAGSGPQHF. DNA of the CDR3: TGTGCCAGCAGTTTAGTGTTAGCAGGTTCGGGACCCCAGCATTTT. Combining the CDR3 with reference TRBV28 and TRBJ1-5 gives the whole variable domain DVKVTQSSRYLVKRTGEKVFLECVQDMDHENMFWYRQDPGLGLRLIYFSYDVKMKEKGDIPEGYSVSREKKERFSLILESASTNQTSMYLCASSLVLAGSGPQHFGDGTRLSIL.

The rearrangement joins TRBV5-1 to TRBJ1-2; D gene unclear. Trimming took off 4 bases at V and 6 bases at J, with 19 bases between the two ends. The CDR3 runs to 15 residues. Per the germline V gene, CDR1 is SGHRS and CDR2 is YFSETQ. CDR3 sequence reads: CASSPGNGPTDGYTF. The DNA for the CDR3 is TGCGCCAGCAGCCCGGGCAACGGACCCACGGATGGCTACACCTTC.

This chain uses TRBV10-3 with TRBJ2-7; 9 bases map to TRBD1. This CDR3 region has 15 residues. The trim removed 2 bases at V and 2 bases at J, leaving 4 bases unmatched. Germline V gene data show CDR1 as ENHRY and CDR2 as SYGVKD. CDR3 in DNA: TGTGCCATCAGTGAGGGGACAGGGCAACCCTACGAGCAGTACTTC. Encoded protein: CAISEGTGQPYEQYF.

The chain has TRBV7-9 and TRBJ2-1; D is perhaps TRBD1 (6 bases). Germline V gene data show CDR1 as SEHNR and CDR2 as FQNEAQ (reference sequence). Trimming took 1 base from V and 8 from J, leaving 12 bases between them. CDR3 size: 14 residues. CDR3 bases: TGTGCCAGCAGCTTAGATATTGGGGGCGATGAGCAGTTCTTC. This sequence encodes CASSLDIGGDEQFF.

V and J are TRBV19 and TRBJ2-3; 7 bases agree with TRBD1. Trimming at V came to 5 bases and at J to 3 bases, leaving 11 bases not matched to a gene. Per germline, CDR1 LNHDA and CDR2 SQIVND (reference sequence). The CDR3 length is 16 residues. The CDR3 reads CASSPTTGTLTDTQYF. The DNA of the CDR3 is TGTGCCAGTAGTCCAACGACAGGGACCTTAACAGATACGCAGTATTTT.

In its sample, this clone was seen once. The genes are TRBV29-1 and TRBJ1-2; 9 nucleotides match TRBD1. Germline loops: CDR1 SQVTM, CDR2 ANQGSEA. V lost 4 bases, J lost 7 bases, and 7 bases stayed unmatched. This CDR3 is 13 amino acids long. The CDR3 DNA is TGCAGCGTTGGCGGGACAGGGATGGGTGGCTACACCTTC. This codes for CSVGGTGMGGYTF.

The gene calls are TRBV15 and TRBJ1-5; 9 bases map to TRBD1. Germline CDR1 is LNHNV and CDR2 is YYDKDF (reference sequence). CDR3 length: 16 residues. V gave up 5 bases and J gave up 4 bases; unmatched junction bases: 9. The CDR3 loop is CATSRQGQGSNQPQHF. The CDR3 DNA reads as TGTGCCACCAGCCGACAGGGACAGGGCTCAAATCAGCCCCAGCATTTT. The full variable domain, in which reference TRBV15 and TRBJ1-5 provide the parts outside the CDR3, is DAMVIQNPRYQVTQFGKPVTLSCSQTLNHNVMYWYQQKSSQAPKLLFHYYDKDFNNEADTPDNFQSRRPNTSFCFLDIRSPGLGDTAMYLCATSRQGQGSNQPQHFGDGTRLSIL.

The chain combines TRBV2 with TRBJ1-1; D unresolved. The length of the CDR3 is 13 residues. Trimming removed 10 bases from V and 5 bases from J, with 17 bases in between. Germline lookup yields CDR1 SNHLY and CDR2 FYNNEI. DNA for the CDR3: TGTGCCACCGGACTCCAAGGGTGGACTGAAGCTTTCTTT. Translation gives CATGLQGWTEAFF.

J is TRBJ2-5 and V is TRBV19, with TRBD2 identical over 11 bases. This CDR3 comprises 15 residues. With V trimmed by 9 bases and J by 0 bases, 6 bases remained unmatched. Germline assignment: CDR1 LNHDA and CDR2 SQIVND (reference sequence). The chain's CDR3 is CASRLAGFNQETQYF. The DNA for the CDR3 is TGTGCCAGCAGACTAGCGGGGTTTAACCAAGAGACCCAGTACTTC.

This clone was detected once. The chain uses TRBV21-1 and TRBJ1-2; TRBD1 is the table's D call, not checked against the DNA. TRBV21-1 corresponds to a pseudogene. This CDR3 spans 19 amino acids. CDR3 DNA: TGTGCCAGCAGCAAAGAAAACAGGACAGGGTCTGTTACTAACTATGGCTACACCTTC. Amino acid sequence: CASSKENRTGSVTNYGYTF.

The V and J genes are TRBV19 and TRBJ1-3; the match to TRBD1 covers 7 bases. The germline V gene has CDR1 LNHDA and CDR2 SQIVND (reference sequence). V shed 9 bases, J shed 5 bases, and the junction held 7 bases outside the gene matches. This CDR3 comprises 13 residues. The CDR3 DNA reads as TGTGCCAGCGCCCGGGACAGAAGAAACACCATATATTTT. Encoded protein: CASARDRRNTIYF.

This clone was recorded only once. The gene calls are TRBV5-1 and TRBJ1-1; D gene ambiguous. CDR3 length equals 13 residues. In germline, CDR1 is SGHRS, CDR2 YFSETQ. The V end was cut by 0 bases, the J end by 1 base, with 4 bases between. CDR3 amino acids: CASSLEGNTEAFF. For the CDR3, the DNA is TGCGCCAGCAGCTTGGAGGGGAACACTGAAGCTTTCTTT. Variable domain in full (rest from reference TRBV5-1 and TRBJ1-1): KAGVTQTPRYLIKTRGQQVTLSCSPISGHRSVSWYQQTPGQGLQFLFEYFSETQRNKGNFPGRFSGRQFSNSRSEMNVSTLELGDSALYLCASSLEGNTEAFFGQGTRLTVV.

This chain connects TRBV12-5 to TRBJ2-1; 10 bases fit TRBD1. V dropped 6 bases and J dropped 12; count of bases not matched to a gene: 17. The CDR3 runs 16 residues. Germline V gene lookup returns CDR1 LGHNT and CDR2 FRNRAP. The CDR3 is CASGPTWDRGIPGQFF. In DNA form, the CDR3 reads TGTGCTAGTGGCCCCACTTGGGACAGGGGCATCCCTGGGCAGTTCTTC.

The chain has TRBV18 and TRBJ2-5; TRBD1 agrees at 8 bases. The CDR3 consists of 14 residues. The V and J ends lost 3 bases and 5 bases, in that order; junction bases with no gene match: 5. CDR1 and CDR2 from the germline V gene are KGHSH and LQKENI. CDR3 in DNA: TGTGCCAGCTCACCCCAGACAGGGGAGGAGACCCAGTACTTC. Translated, it gives CASSPQTGEETQYF.

V is TRBV4-1 and J is TRBJ2-5; 8 nucleotides align to TRBD2. Germline CDR1 reads MGHRA; CDR2 reads YSYEKL. V trimming: 5 bases; J trimming: 4 bases; junction bases outside the gene matches: 12. The CDR3 covers 16 residues. CDR3 residues: CASSSQDRRGGETQYF. The CDR3 region has the DNA TGCGCCAGCAGCTCCCAGGACCGCCGGGGGGGAGAGACCCAGTACTTC.

This rearrangement joins TRBV30 to TRBJ1-5, with 8 positions matching TRBD1. The CDR3 is 13 residues long. With 8 bases clipped from V and 5 bases from J, the junction kept 8 bases outside the gene matches. Germline V gene sequence: CDR1 GTSNPN, CDR2 SVGIG (reference sequence). CDR3 protein: CAGQGGPDQPQHF. The DNA for the CDR3 is TGTGCCGGACAGGGAGGACCCGATCAGCCCCAGCATTTT. The full variable domain, with the rest looked up from reference TRBV30 and TRBJ1-5, is SQTIHQWPATLVQPVGSPLSLECTVEGTSNPNLYWYRQAAGRGLQLLFYSVGIGQISSEVPQNLSASRPQDRQFILSSKKLLLSDSGFYLCAGQGGPDQPQHFGDGTRLSIL.

The chain carries TRBV18 and TRBJ1-1; 8 bases fit TRBD1. Per the germline V gene, CDR1 is KGHSH and CDR2 is LQKENI. Germline trimming cut 6 bases from V and 1 base from J; bases unmatched to any gene: 7. The CDR3 length is 15 residues. CDR3 coding DNA: TGTGCCAGCTCCCAAACGACAGGGGCGAACACTGAAGCTTTCTTT. Translating it yields CASSQTTGANTEAFF.

The chain uses TRBV10-2 and TRBJ2-1; 9 bases line up with TRBD2. Germline V gives CDR1 WSHSY, CDR2 SAAADI. The CDR3 runs to 18 residues. J lost 0 bases, V lost 3 bases, and 9 bases had no gene match. CDR3 loop: CASSDGLAGPSSYNEQFF. The CDR3 bases are TGCGCCAGCAGTGACGGTCTAGCGGGGCCCAGCTCCTACAATGAGCAGTTCTTC.

The chain is built from TRBV4-2 and TRBJ2-7; no definite D call. The CDR3 consists of 14 residues. CDR1 and CDR2 from the germline V gene are LGHNA and YNFKEQ. Trimming took off 4 bases at V and 0 bases at J, with 10 bases between the two ends. This CDR3 is CASSPLGNSYEQYF. CDR3 DNA sequence: TGTGCCAGCAGCCCCCTCGGTAACTCCTACGAGCAGTACTTC.

The rearrangement uses TRBV7-9 and TRBJ1-2; 9 bases agree with TRBD1. Germline V lookup: CDR1 SEHNR, CDR2 FQNEAQ (reference sequence). J lost 8 bases, V lost 5 bases, and 15 bases had no gene match. The CDR3 contains 16 residues. Here the CDR3 reads CASSPPGPDRGIGYTF. The CDR3 region has the DNA TGTGCCAGCAGCCCGCCGGGCCCGGACAGGGGAATAGGCTACACCTTC.

The chain uses TRBV6-1 and TRBJ2-1; D is ambiguous. The length of the CDR3 is 14 residues. The germline V gene encodes CDR1 MNHNS and CDR2 SASEGT. V was cut by 8 bases and J by 0 bases, with 11 bases left in between. In DNA form, the CDR3 reads TGTGCCAGCGTCGGCTCCTTCTCCTACAATGAGCAGTTCTTC. Translation gives CASVGSFSYNEQFF.

In this sample, this clone turned up once. V gene TRBV2 combines with J gene TRBJ1-5, with 7 positions matching TRBD1. V lost 7 bases and J lost 4; bases outside the gene matches: 13. This CDR3 comprises 16 residues. Germline CDR1 is SNHLY and CDR2 is FYNNEI. The CDR3 DNA reads TGTGCCAGCACCCTGAGGAGACAGGGACTAAATCAGCCCCAGCATTTT. Translating gives CASTLRRQGLNQPQHF.

This clone appeared a single time. The chain couples TRBV19 to TRBJ2-2; 11 bases are shared with TRBD2. The CDR3 spans 15 residues. After removal of 5 bases from V and 6 bases from J, the junction contained 5 bases not matched to a gene. CDR1 is LNHDA and CDR2 is SQIVND in the germline V gene (reference sequence). CDR3 in DNA: TGTGCCAGTAGTCAGACTAGCGGGGTTGCCGGGGAGCTGTTTTTT. This sequence encodes CASSQTSGVAGELFF.

This clone was observed once. This chain uses TRBV10-3 with TRBJ2-7; D gene ambiguous. Trimming cost V 8 bases and J 4 bases, with 12 bases left between them. This CDR3 is 12 amino acids long. Germline V gene data show CDR1 as ENHRY and CDR2 as SYGVKD. Written as DNA, the CDR3 is TGTGCCATCGCGCCCTCGAAGTACGAGCAGTACTTC. The encoded protein is CAIAPSKYEQYF.

This clone was detected only once. This rearrangement joins TRBV27 to TRBJ1-6, with D possibly being TRBD1 (5 bases). The CDR3 is made up of 13 amino acids. The germline CDR1 and CDR2 sequences are MNHEY and SMNVEV (reference sequence). V was cut by 3 bases and J by 10 bases, with 10 bases left in between. In nucleotides, the CDR3 is TGTGCCAGCAGTTTCCAGGGCGAGTCACCCCTCCACTTT. This sequence encodes CASSFQGESPLHF.

This clone has just one count. The chain is built from TRBV2 and TRBJ1-2; no firm D call. The germline V gene encodes CDR1 SNHLY and CDR2 FYNNEI. Trimming took off 6 bases at V and 0 bases at J, with 11 bases between the two ends. CDR3 length equals 14 residues. DNA for the CDR3: TGTGCCAGCAGGGTTGGAGGAGCTAACTATGGCTACACCTTC. Encoded protein: CASRVGGANYGYTF.